One sample yielded the 10 T cell receptor beta chains listed below, sequenced in a study of blood T cell repertoires in COVID-19 (dated by TCRdb to 2018 to 2020). Libraries were constructed by the immunoSEQ multiplex PCR assay. The source is immuneACCESS, and TCRdb retained only in-frame sequences with V and J called. Part of the clones is not carried over; for the studies checked, unresolved V genes explain less than half of this, and the remainder is unexplained. The sample table contains more than 350,000 clones; only one count was recorded for roughly 90% of them. The top ten clonotypes cover 3% of the sample. The sequenced sample consisted of peripheral blood. The receptors originated from a woman between 25 and 40 years old with COVID-19, enrolled during active disease.

This clone has a single count. The genes are TRBV9 and TRBJ1-1, with a possible D match to TRBD1 (6 bases). This CDR3 is 15 amino acids long. V shed 1 base and J shed 0 bases, with 10 bases lying between them. Germline V gives CDR1 SGDLS, CDR2 YYNGEE. The CDR3 protein is CASSVSRGMNTEAFF. The CDR3 DNA is TGTGCCAGCAGCGTAAGCAGGGGAATGAACACTGAAGCTTTCTTT. Together with reference TRBV9 and TRBJ1-1, the CDR3 gives the full variable domain: DSGVTQTPKHLITATGQRVTLRCSPRSGDLSVYWYQQSLDQGLQFLIQYYNGEERAKGNILERFSAQQFPDLHSELNLSSLELGDSALYFCASSVSRGMNTEAFFGQGTRLTVV.

This clone was seen more than once but under ten times. J is TRBJ2-1 and V is TRBV28; possibly TRBD1 for D (5 bases). The V end lost 2 bases, the J end lost 0 bases, and 11 bases lay between the germline ends. CDR3 size: 16 residues. Per the germline V gene, CDR1 is MDHEN and CDR2 is SYDVKM. The CDR3 nucleotides read TGTGCCAGCAGTTTAGCAGGGCTTGGCTCCTACAATGAGCAGTTCTTC. Translating gives CASSLAGLGSYNEQFF.

The gene calls are TRBV7-9 and TRBJ1-1, with D possibly being TRBD1 (6 bases). The germline V gene encodes CDR1 SEHNR and CDR2 FQNEAQ (reference sequence). V was clipped by 5 bases and J by 3 bases, with 13 bases between them. The CDR3 has 14 residues. CDR3 DNA sequence: TGTGCCAGCAGCCAGGGGAGCCCCCACACTGAAGCTTTCTTT. Translation: CASSQGSPHTEAFF.

The chain couples TRBV6-6 to TRBJ1-5; D unclear. Germline V gene data show CDR1 as MNHNY and CDR2 as SVGAGI (reference sequence). The CDR3 consists of 16 residues. Trimming left V 5 bases short and J 5 bases short, with 19 bases between. CDR3 loop: CASSRLDSSTHQPQHF. DNA for the CDR3: TGTGCCAGCAGTCGATTGGACTCTTCCACCCATCAGCCCCAGCATTTT.

This clone was detected once. The genes are TRBV28 and TRBJ1-1; 7 bases line up with TRBD1. CDR1 and CDR2 (germline): MDHEN, SYDVKM. The V gene end was trimmed by 2 bases and the J gene end by 8 bases; junction bases not matched to a gene: 5. The CDR3 has 13 amino acids. As DNA, the CDR3 is TGTGCCAGCAGTTTAGGGTCGGACAGGGAAGCTTTCTTT. Its translation is CASSLGSDREAFF. Drawing the rest from reference TRBV28 and TRBJ1-1, the complete variable domain is DVKVTQSSRYLVKRTGEKVFLECVQDMDHENMFWYRQDPGLGLRLIYFSYDVKMKEKGDIPEGYSVSREKKERFSLILESASTNQTSMYLCASSLGSDREAFFGQGTRLTVV.

The gene calls are TRBV5-1 and TRBJ2-1; 8 nucleotides agree with TRBD2. The CDR3 has 16 amino acids. Germline V gene lookup returns CDR1 SGHRS and CDR2 YFSETQ. With V trimmed by 4 bases and J by 0 bases, 6 bases remained unmatched. CDR3 nucleotides: TGCGCCAGCAGCCCAATAGCGGGGAGCTCCTACAATGAGCAGTTCTTC. Its translation: CASSPIAGSSYNEQFF.

The genes are TRBV4-3 and TRBJ1-6; perhaps TRBD1 as D (6 bases). The CDR3 has 16 residues. Germline-derived CDR1 and CDR2 are LGHNA and YSLEER. Trimming took off 1 base at V and 5 bases at J, with 12 bases between the two ends. In DNA, the CDR3 is TGCGCCAGCAGCCAAGGCAGGGGCGCCGATAATTCACCCCTCCACTTT. This encodes CASSQGRGADNSPLHF.

This clone was seen just once. CDR3 nucleotides: TGTGCCAGCAGCTCACGGGGACAGGGGGTGGTCTTTGGCTACACCTTC. Translating it yields CASSSRGQGVVFGYTF. The J gene is TRBJ1-2, the V gene TRBV7-2; TRBD1 matches at 11 bases. Looked up from germline, CDR1 is SGHTA and CDR2 is FQGNSA. The CDR3 contains 16 residues. The junction had 11 bases not matched to a gene; V was cut back by 4 bases and J by 7 bases. Using reference TRBV7-2 and TRBJ1-2 for the parts outside the CDR3, the full variable domain is GAGVSQSPSNKVTEKGKDVELRCDPISGHTALYWYRQSLGQGLEFLIYFQGNSAPDKSGLPSDRFSAERTGGSVSTLTIQRTQQEDSAVYLCASSSRGQGVVFGYTFGSGTRLTVV.

V and J are TRBV5-6 and TRBJ2-5; D is perhaps TRBD2 (6 bases). Germline values: CDR1 SGHDT, CDR2 YYEEEE. The CDR3 has 14 amino acids. Trimming removed 0 bases at V and 2 bases at J, with 8 bases between. CDR3 DNA: TGTGCCAGCAGCTTGGTGGGGAGGCAAGAGACCCAGTACTTC. Translated: CASSLVGRQETQYF. The full variable domain, with the rest looked up from reference TRBV5-6 and TRBJ2-5, is DAGVTQSPTHLIKTRGQQVTLRCSPKSGHDTVSWYQQALGQGPQFIFQYYEEEERQRGNFPDRFSGHQFPNYSSELNVNALLLGDSALYLCASSLVGRQETQYFGPGTRLLVL.

The chain carries TRBV19 and TRBJ1-2; D perhaps matches TRBD1 (6 bases). Trimming removed 5 bases from V and 1 base from J, with 14 bases in between. Per germline, CDR1 LNHDA and CDR2 SQIVND (reference sequence). The CDR3 extends over 15 amino acids. The CDR3 DNA sequence: TGTGCCAGTAGTCATGGGACACCGCTTAACTATGGCTACACCTTC. Translated, it gives CASSHGTPLNYGYTF.